The 20 T cell receptor beta chains below come from one sample, sequenced in a study of cytomegalovirus exposure and HLA in healthy donors. Researchers ran the PCR with 60 Vbeta and 13 Jbeta primers. Clones were sequenced by immunoSEQ multiplex PCR, and TCRdb holds only the in-frame ones, with some missing. This table has roughly 100,000 clones, approximately 64% appearing once. The specimen was PBMCs. All receptors come from a man aged 60 to 69 in good health and CMV-seronegative.

The chain links TRBV9 to TRBJ2-7; D is possibly TRBD2 (6 bases). Germline assignment: CDR1 SGDLS and CDR2 YYNGEE. The CDR3 has 16 amino acids. Trimming stripped 0 bases from V and 3 bases from J, with 16 bases between. The chain's CDR3 is CASSVGQTGAYYEQYF. The CDR3 DNA reads TGTGCCAGCAGCGTAGGCCAAACGGGAGCGTACTACGAGCAGTACTTC.

This clone was counted only a few times. V gene TRBV5-1 combines with J gene TRBJ2-2, with 9 bases fitting TRBD1. In germline, CDR1 is SGHRS, CDR2 YFSETQ. Trimming cost V 0 bases and J 0 bases; bases outside gene matches: 0. The CDR3 has 16 amino acids. The DNA of the CDR3 is TGCGCCAGCAGCTTGGGACAGGGGGCGAACACCGGGGAGCTGTTTTTT. Protein sequence: CASSLGQGANTGELFF. Full variable domain (rest looked up from reference TRBV5-1 and TRBJ2-2): KAGVTQTPRYLIKTRGQQVTLSCSPISGHRSVSWYQQTPGQGLQFLFEYFSETQRNKGNFPGRFSGRQFSNSRSEMNVSTLELGDSALYLCASSLGQGANTGELFFGEGSRLTVL.

This clone came up once. The rearrangement uses TRBV27 and TRBJ2-7; D is perhaps TRBD1 (5 bases). Per germline, CDR1 MNHEY and CDR2 SMNVEV (reference sequence). The CDR3 spans 18 residues. Trimming cost V 4 bases and J 2 bases, with 24 bases left between them. This CDR3 is CASSSLDRLLIRTYEQYF. For the CDR3, the DNA is TGTGCCAGCAGTTCTCTCGACAGACTCCTTATCCGAACCTACGAGCAGTACTTC.

J is TRBJ2-7 and V is TRBV2; D may be TRBD1 (5 bases). V was trimmed by 1 base and J by 2 bases, leaving 12 bases between them. This CDR3 spans 15 amino acids. Germline V lookup: CDR1 SNHLY, CDR2 FYNNEI. CDR3 in amino acids: CASSEGAGRTYEQYF. In DNA, the CDR3 is TGTGCCAGCAGTGAAGGGGCAGGGCGGACCTACGAGCAGTACTTC.

CDR3 nucleotide sequence: TGTGCCAGTAGTAGGGACAGCCGGGGTTCACCCCTCCACTTT. Its translation is CASSRDSRGSPLHF. The J gene is TRBJ1-6, the V gene TRBV19, with 7 bases aligning to TRBD1. Germline V gives CDR1 LNHDA, CDR2 SQIVND (reference sequence). The CDR3 consists of 14 residues. The junction had 6 bases not matched to a gene; V was cut back by 4 bases and J by 9 bases.

The count of this clone is one. The rearrangement joins TRBV15 to TRBJ2-6, with 8 bases identical to TRBD1. Germline V gene data show CDR1 as LNHNV and CDR2 as YYDKDF (reference sequence). This CDR3 spans 16 amino acids. J was trimmed by 2 bases and V by 7 bases; bases with no gene match: 7. CDR3 sequence reads: CATTDRGPTGANVLTF. The CDR3 bases are TGTGCCACCACCGACAGGGGACCCACTGGGGCCAACGTCCTGACTTTC.

Concerning this clone itself: The junction departs from germline at one end; a sequencing error may be responsible. The chain joins TRBV2 to TRBJ2-7; tentative D call: TRBD2 (5 bases). The CDR3 loop spans 14 amino acids. Looked up from germline, CDR1 is SNHLY and CDR2 is FYNNEI. In DNA form, the CDR3 reads TGTGCCAGCAGTTCCGGGGTTATGCGTTCCTTATTAAACTTC. This gives the protein CASSSGVMRSLLNF.

The chain has TRBV28 and TRBJ2-2; 8 bases line up with TRBD1. The CDR3 covers 14 residues. With 4 bases clipped from V and 3 bases from J, the junction kept 1 base outside the gene matches. Germline CDR1 is MDHEN and CDR2 is SYDVKM. The CDR3 protein is CASSSGQDTGELFF. The CDR3 bases are TGTGCCAGCAGTTCGGGACAGGACACCGGGGAGCTGTTTTTT.

This clone was detected ten times or more. This chain connects TRBV5-6 to TRBJ2-3, with D uncertain. The germline CDR1 and CDR2 sequences are SGHDT and YYEEEE. CDR3 length equals 15 residues. V lost 0 bases and J lost 2, with 10 bases in between. This chain's CDR3 is CASSLGVNPTDTQYF. The CDR3 coding sequence is TGTGCCAGCAGCTTGGGAGTCAACCCCACAGATACGCAGTATTTT.

The table lists this clone with a few counts. The rearrangement links TRBV6-1 to TRBJ2-1; weak D call: TRBD1 (5 bases). This CDR3 has 16 amino acids. The germline gives CDR1 MNHNS, CDR2 SASEGT. V lost 2 bases to trimming and J lost 0 bases, with 11 bases between them. The CDR3 sequence is CASSEPGSSSYNEQFF. CDR3 nucleotides: TGTGCCAGCAGTGAACCAGGGTCAAGCTCCTACAATGAGCAGTTCTTC.

The chain is built from TRBV7-8 and TRBJ1-4; TRBD1 matches at 11 bases. Germline V gene lookup returns CDR1 SGHVS and CDR2 FQNEAQ. The CDR3 is 13 residues long. Unmatched junction bases numbered 5, after V lost 5 bases and J lost 12 bases. CDR3 region: CASSADRGQELFF. CDR3 bases: TGTGCCAGCAGCGCGGACAGGGGGCAGGAACTGTTTTTT.

The chain recombines TRBV14 with TRBJ2-7, with TRBD2 identical over 10 bases. CDR1 is SGHDN, CDR2 FVKESK, per germline. The CDR3 consists of 17 residues. With V trimmed by 1 base and J by 2 bases, 8 bases remained unmatched. Here the CDR3 reads CASSQGIAAGGPYEQYF. The CDR3, as DNA: TGTGCCAGCAGCCAAGGAATTGCAGCGGGAGGGCCCTACGAGCAGTACTTC.

This clone was counted once. The chain is built from TRBV29-1 and TRBJ1-4; TRBD1 agrees at 10 bases. Losses at the gene ends were 6 bases for V and 3 bases for J; bases not matched to a gene: 4. The CDR3 extends over 14 amino acids. Germline assignment: CDR1 SQVTM and CDR2 ANQGSEA. CDR3 region: CSVTGGVSNEKLFF. CDR3 DNA: TGCAGCGTGACAGGGGGCGTTTCTAATGAAAAACTGTTTTTT.

The rearrangement joins TRBV2 to TRBJ2-1; 12 bases fit TRBD2. CDR3 size: 15 residues. The germline CDR1 and CDR2 sequences are SNHLY and FYNNEI. The junction had 3 bases not matched to a gene; V was cut back by 5 bases and J by 4 bases. The CDR3 coding sequence is TGTGCCAGCAGTTTTGGACTAGCGGGGTACAATGAGCAGTTCTTC. It encodes CASSFGLAGYNEQFF.

The V call is TRBV7-9, the J call TRBJ2-1, with 10 bases lining up with TRBD2. In germline, CDR1 is SEHNR, CDR2 FQNEAQ (reference sequence). The CDR3 spans 17 residues. V gave up 5 bases and J gave up 9 bases; unmatched junction bases: 16. The CDR3 DNA is TGTGCCAGCAGCCCCAAGAGGAGAATAGCGGGAGGTGCTGAGCAGTTCTTC. Its translation: CASSPKRRIAGGAEQFF. The complete variable domain, with remaining parts taken from reference TRBV7-9 and TRBJ2-1, reads DTGVSQNPRHKITKRGQNVTFRCDPISEHNRLYWYRQTLGQGPEFLTYFQNEAQLEKSRLLSDRFSAERPKGSFSTLEIQRTEQGDSAMYLCASSPKRRIAGGAEQFFGPGTRLTVL.

To note about this clone: In the same sample, other DNA sequences code for this CDR3. This chain connects TRBV5-1 to TRBJ1-1; D possibly corresponds to TRBD1 (5 bases). Germline loops: CDR1 SGHRS, CDR2 YFSETQ. CDR3 length: 13 residues. V was cut by 4 bases and J by 1 base, with 8 bases left in between. CDR3 DNA sequence: TGCGCCAGCAGCCTGCAGGGGAACACTGAAGCTTTCTTT. As protein: CASSLQGNTEAFF.

The CDR3 DNA reads as TGTGCCAGCAGGAACGCGTTTGAGCAGTTCTTC. Encoded protein: CASRNAFEQFF. This chain joins TRBV2 and TRBJ2-1; the D is unclear. Trimming took 6 bases from V and 9 from J, leaving 9 bases between them. The CDR3 covers 11 residues. The germline V gene encodes CDR1 SNHLY and CDR2 FYNNEI.

This sequence joins TRBV20-1 and TRBJ2-7; D uncertain. Germline lookup yields CDR1 DFQATT and CDR2 SNEGSKA (reference sequence). The CDR3 covers 11 residues. V was cut by 3 bases and J by 3 bases, with 6 bases left in between. The DNA for the CDR3 is TGCAGTGCTAGGAACAACTACGAGCAGTACTTC. Translating gives CSARNNYEQYF.

The gene calls are TRBV5-1 and TRBJ2-1; TRBD1 matches 7 bases. The CDR3 is made up of 17 amino acids. Germline V gene lookup returns CDR1 SGHRS and CDR2 YFSETQ. The V and J ends lost 3 bases and 7 bases, in that order; junction bases with no gene match: 16. CDR3 DNA sequence: TGCGCCAGCAGCTACAATACACCGGGACAGTCTATTAATGAGCAGTTCTTC. Translating gives CASSYNTPGQSINEQFF. Variable domain in full (rest from reference TRBV5-1 and TRBJ2-1): KAGVTQTPRYLIKTRGQQVTLSCSPISGHRSVSWYQQTPGQGLQFLFEYFSETQRNKGNFPGRFSGRQFSNSRSEMNVSTLELGDSALYLCASSYNTPGQSINEQFFGPGTRLTVL.

CDR3 loop: CASSSRQGYNSPLHF. CDR3 bases: TGTGCCAGCAGTTCCCGACAGGGTTATAATTCACCCCTCCACTTT. This rearrangement joins TRBV2 to TRBJ1-6; 7 bases fit TRBD1. Germline CDR1 and CDR2: SNHLY and FYNNEI. Trimming removed 5 bases from V and 4 bases from J; junction bases left unmatched: 5. This CDR3 region has 15 residues.